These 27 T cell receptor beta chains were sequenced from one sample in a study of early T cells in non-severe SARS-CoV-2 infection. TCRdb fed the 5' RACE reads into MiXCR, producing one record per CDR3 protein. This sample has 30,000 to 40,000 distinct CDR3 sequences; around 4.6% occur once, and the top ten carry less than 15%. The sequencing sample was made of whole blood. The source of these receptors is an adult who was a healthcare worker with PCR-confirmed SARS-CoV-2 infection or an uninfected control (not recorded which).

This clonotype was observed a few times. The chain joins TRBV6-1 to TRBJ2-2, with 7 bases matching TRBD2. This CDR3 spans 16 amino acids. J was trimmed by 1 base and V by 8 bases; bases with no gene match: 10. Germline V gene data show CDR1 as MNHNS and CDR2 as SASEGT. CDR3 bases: TGTGCCAGCCAAAGCCGGGGGGATCTGAACACCGGGGAGCTGTTTTTT. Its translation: CASQSRGDLNTGELFF.

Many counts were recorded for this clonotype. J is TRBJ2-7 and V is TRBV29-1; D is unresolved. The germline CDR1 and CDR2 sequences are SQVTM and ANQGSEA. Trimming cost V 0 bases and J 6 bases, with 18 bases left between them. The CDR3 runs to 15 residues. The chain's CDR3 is CSVEDPYRRAGEQYF. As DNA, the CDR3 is TGCAGCGTTGAAGATCCCTATCGCAGAGCCGGCGAGCAGTACTTC.

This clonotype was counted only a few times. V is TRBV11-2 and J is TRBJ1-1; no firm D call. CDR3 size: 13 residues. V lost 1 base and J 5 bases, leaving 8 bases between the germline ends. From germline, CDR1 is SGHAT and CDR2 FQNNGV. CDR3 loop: CASSLAVETEAFF. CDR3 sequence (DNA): TGTGCCAGCAGCTTAGCGGTTGAGACTGAAGCTTTCTTT.

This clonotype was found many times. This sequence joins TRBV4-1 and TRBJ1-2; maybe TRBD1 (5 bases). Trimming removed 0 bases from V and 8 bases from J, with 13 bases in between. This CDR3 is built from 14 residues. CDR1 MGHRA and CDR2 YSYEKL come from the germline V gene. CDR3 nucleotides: TGCGCCAGCAGCCAAGAGGTGGGGCTGGGGGGCTACACCTTC. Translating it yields CASSQEVGLGGYTF.

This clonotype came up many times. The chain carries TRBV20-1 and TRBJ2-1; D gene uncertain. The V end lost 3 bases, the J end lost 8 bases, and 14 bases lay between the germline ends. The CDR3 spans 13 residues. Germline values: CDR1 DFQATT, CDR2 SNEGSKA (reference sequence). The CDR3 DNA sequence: TGCAGTGCTAGCGCCACTGCCGGCCATGAGCAGTTCTTC. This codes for CSASATAGHEQFF.

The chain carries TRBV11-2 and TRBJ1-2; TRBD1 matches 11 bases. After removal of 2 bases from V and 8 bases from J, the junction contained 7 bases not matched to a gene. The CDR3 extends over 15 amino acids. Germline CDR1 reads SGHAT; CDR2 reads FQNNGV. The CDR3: CASSLPGQGAIGYTF. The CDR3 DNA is TGTGCCAGCAGCTTACCCGGACAGGGGGCGATCGGCTACACCTTC.

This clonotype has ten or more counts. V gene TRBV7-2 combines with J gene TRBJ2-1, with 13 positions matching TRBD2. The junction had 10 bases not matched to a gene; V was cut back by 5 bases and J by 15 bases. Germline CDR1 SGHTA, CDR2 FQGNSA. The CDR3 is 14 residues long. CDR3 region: CASSPTSGGPFVFF. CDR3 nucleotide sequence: TGTGCCAGCAGCCCGACTAGCGGGGGGCCCTTCGTGTTCTTC.

CDR3: CASSPRGSGRLSYEQYF. CDR3 nucleotides: TGTGCCAGCAGCCCCCGGGGTAGCGGGCGCCTCTCCTACGAGCAGTACTTC. V gene TRBV3-1 combines with J gene TRBJ2-7; 7 nucleotides align to TRBD2. CDR1 LGHDT and CDR2 YNNKEL come from the germline V gene (reference sequence). The CDR3 covers 17 residues. V lost 4 bases, J lost 0 bases, and 12 bases stayed unmatched.

This chain's CDR3 is CASSRAQGDIWLNTEAFF. CDR3 bases: TGTGCCAGCAGCCGCGCCCAGGGGGACATATGGTTGAACACTGAAGCTTTCTTT. The chain links TRBV11-3 to TRBJ1-1, with 7 positions matching TRBD1. Germline CDR1 SGHNT, CDR2 YENEEA. This CDR3 contains 18 residues. The V gene end was trimmed by 5 bases and the J gene end by 0 bases; junction bases not matched to a gene: 15.

The CDR3 protein is CASSESKVLNTEAFF. DNA for the CDR3: TGCGCCAGCAGTGAGTCGAAAGTACTGAACACTGAAGCTTTCTTT. This sequence joins TRBV10-1 and TRBJ1-1; no definite D call. This CDR3 is 15 amino acids long. Trimming cost V 0 bases and J 0 bases, with 8 bases left between them. CDR1 and CDR2 (germline): WNHNN, SYGVQD (reference sequence).

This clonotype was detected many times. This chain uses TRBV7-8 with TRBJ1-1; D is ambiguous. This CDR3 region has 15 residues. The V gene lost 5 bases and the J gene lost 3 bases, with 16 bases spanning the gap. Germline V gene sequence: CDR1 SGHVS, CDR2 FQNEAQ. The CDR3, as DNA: TGTGCCAGCAGCCCTAAAACCCGGTGGGACACTGAAGCTTTCTTT. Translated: CASSPKTRWDTEAFF. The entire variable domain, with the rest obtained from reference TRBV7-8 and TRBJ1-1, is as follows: GAGVSQSPRYKVAKRGQDVALRCDPISGHVSLFWYQQALGQGPEFLTYFQNEAQLDKSGLPSDRFFAERPEGSVSTLKIQRTQQEDSAVYLCASSPKTRWDTEAFFGQGTRLTVV.

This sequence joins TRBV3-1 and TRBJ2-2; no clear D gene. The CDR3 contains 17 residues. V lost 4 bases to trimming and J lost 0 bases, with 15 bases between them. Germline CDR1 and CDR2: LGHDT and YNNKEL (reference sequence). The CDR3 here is CASSLRVPGANTGELFF. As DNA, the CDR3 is TGTGCCAGCAGCCTACGCGTCCCAGGCGCGAACACCGGGGAGCTGTTTTTT.

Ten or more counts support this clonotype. The CDR3 DNA reads as TGTGCCAGCAGCCAACAGGGGCCCACTGAAGCTTTCTTT. This translates into CASSQQGPTEAFF. This chain joins TRBV6-5 and TRBJ1-1; the match to TRBD1 covers 7 bases. V lost 6 bases, J lost 4 bases, and 5 bases stayed unmatched. This CDR3 comprises 13 residues. Germline lookup yields CDR1 MNHEY and CDR2 SVGAGI.

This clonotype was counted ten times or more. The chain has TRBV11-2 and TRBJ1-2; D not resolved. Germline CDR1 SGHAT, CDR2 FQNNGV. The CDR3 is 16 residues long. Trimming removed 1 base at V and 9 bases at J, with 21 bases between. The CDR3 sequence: CASSLGKGGGSFRYTF. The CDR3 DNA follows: TGTGCCAGCAGCTTAGGAAAGGGAGGTGGATCCTTCCGCTACACCTTC.

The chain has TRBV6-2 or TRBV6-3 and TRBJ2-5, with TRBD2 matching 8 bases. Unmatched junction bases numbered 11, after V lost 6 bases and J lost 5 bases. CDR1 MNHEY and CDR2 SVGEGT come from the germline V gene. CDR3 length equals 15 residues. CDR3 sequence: CASSFVVAGTETQYF. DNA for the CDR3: TGTGCCAGCAGCTTCGTGGTAGCGGGGACGGAGACCCAGTACTTC.

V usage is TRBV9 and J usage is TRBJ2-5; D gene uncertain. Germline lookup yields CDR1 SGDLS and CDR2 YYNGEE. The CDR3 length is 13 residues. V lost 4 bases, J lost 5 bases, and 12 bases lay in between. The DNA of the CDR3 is TGTGCCAGCAGCTCCTCCCCCGGGGAGACCCAGTACTTC. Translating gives CASSSSPGETQYF.

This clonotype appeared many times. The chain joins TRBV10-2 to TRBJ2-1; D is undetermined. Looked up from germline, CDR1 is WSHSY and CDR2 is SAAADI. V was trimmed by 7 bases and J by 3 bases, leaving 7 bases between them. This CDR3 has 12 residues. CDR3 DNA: TGCGCCAGCAAGGAAGGCTACAATGAGCAGTTCTTC. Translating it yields CASKEGYNEQFF.

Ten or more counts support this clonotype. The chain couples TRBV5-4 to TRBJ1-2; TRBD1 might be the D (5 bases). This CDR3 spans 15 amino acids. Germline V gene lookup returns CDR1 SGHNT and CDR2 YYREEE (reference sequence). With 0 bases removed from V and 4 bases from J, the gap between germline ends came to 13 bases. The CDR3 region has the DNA TGTGCCAGCAGCTTGGCTGGGACTGGGAGCTATGGCTACACCTTC. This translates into CASSLAGTGSYGYTF.

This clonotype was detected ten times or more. This chain's CDR3 is CASRLTQGRSPLHF. The CDR3, as DNA: TGTGCCAGCAGACTGACACAGGGAAGATCACCCCTCCACTTT. The chain combines TRBV6-5 with TRBJ1-6, with D maybe TRBD1 (6 bases). Germline assignment: CDR1 MNHEY and CDR2 SVGAGI. V lost 6 bases and J lost 10, with 16 bases in between. CDR3 size: 14 residues.

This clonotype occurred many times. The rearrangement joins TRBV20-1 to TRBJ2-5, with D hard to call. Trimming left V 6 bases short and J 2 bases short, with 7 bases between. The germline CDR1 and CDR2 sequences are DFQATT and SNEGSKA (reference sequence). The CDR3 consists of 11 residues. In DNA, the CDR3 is TGCAGTGCCAGACATCAAGAGACCCAGTACTTC. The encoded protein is CSARHQETQYF.

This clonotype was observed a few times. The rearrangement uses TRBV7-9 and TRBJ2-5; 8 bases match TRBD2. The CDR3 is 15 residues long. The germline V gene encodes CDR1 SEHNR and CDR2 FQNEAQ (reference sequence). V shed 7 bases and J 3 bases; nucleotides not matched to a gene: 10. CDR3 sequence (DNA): TGTGCCAGCAAGCTCCAGCGGGGGAACGAAGAGACCCAGTACTTC. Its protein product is CASKLQRGNEETQYF.

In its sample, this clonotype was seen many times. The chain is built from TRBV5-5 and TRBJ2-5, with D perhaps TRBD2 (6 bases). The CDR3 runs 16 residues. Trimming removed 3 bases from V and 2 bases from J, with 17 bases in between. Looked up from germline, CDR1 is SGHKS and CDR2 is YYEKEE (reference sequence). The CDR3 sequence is CASSSPLVGGQETQYF. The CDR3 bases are TGTGCCAGCAGCTCCCCGCTGGTGGGGGGACAAGAGACCCAGTACTTC.

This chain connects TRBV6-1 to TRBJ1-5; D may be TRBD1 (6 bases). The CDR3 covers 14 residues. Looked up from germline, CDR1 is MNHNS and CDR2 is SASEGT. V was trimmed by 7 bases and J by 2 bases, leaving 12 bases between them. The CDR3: CASMGGSGNQPQHF. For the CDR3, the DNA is TGTGCCAGCATGGGGGGCTCGGGCAATCAGCCCCAGCATTTT.

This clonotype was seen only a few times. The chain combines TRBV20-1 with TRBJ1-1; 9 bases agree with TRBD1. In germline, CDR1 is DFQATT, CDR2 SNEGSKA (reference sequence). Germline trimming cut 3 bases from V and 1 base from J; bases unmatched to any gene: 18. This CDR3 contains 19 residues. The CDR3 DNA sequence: TGCAGTGCTAGTCGTTTCGGCACAGGGGGCAACTGGAGGAACACTGAAGCTTTCTTT. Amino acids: CSASRFGTGGNWRNTEAFF.

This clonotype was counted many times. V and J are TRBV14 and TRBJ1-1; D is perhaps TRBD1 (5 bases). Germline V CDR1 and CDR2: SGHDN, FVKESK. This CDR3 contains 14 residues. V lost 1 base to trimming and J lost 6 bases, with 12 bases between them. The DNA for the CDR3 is TGTGCCAGCAGCCAAGCCCTAGTAGGGGCTGAAGCTTTCTTT. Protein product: CASSQALVGAEAFF.

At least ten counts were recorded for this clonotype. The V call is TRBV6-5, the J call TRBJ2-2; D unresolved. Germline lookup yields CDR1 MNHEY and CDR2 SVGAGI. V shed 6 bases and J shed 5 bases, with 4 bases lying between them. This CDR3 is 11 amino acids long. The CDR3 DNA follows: TGTGCCAGCAGAGAGACCGGGGAGCTGTTTTTT. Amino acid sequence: CASRETGELFF.

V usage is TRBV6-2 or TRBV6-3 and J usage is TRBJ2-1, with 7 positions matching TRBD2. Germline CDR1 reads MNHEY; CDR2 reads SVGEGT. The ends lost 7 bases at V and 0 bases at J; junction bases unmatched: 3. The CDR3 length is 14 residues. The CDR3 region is CASMRGFSYNEQFF. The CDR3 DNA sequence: TGTGCCAGCATGCGGGGGTTCTCCTACAATGAGCAGTTCTTC.